This T cell receptor (beta chain) was obtained from a study of T cells in Graves' hyperthyroidism and ophthalmopathy. Study information: Sampling of peripheral blood happened at initial diagnosis, prior to any treatment. General study findings and limits: Most thyroid clonotypes expanded above 0.001 were also detected in blood.

Researchers barred patients who had uncontrolled infection, other autoimmune disease, pregnancy or lactation. Sample collection date corresponds to first hyperthyroidism diagnosis, prior to any ophthalmopathy symptoms. Germline lookup yields CDR1 LNHDA and CDR2 SQIVND (reference sequence). Trimming cost V 10 bases and J 4 bases, with 11 bases left between them. The CDR3 is 11 amino acids. Amplified regions were TCR beta CDR3 sequences from RNA transcripts. Researchers ran a first-round RT-PCR on the TCR CDR3 using the HTBI primer set. Via MiXCR, TCRdb re-called the multiplex PCR reads, giving one row per CDR3 protein. Of hundreds of thousands of distinct CDR3 sequences listed, 18% are singletons. As to this clonotype: Its antigen is still unknown.

The chain joins TRBV19 to TRBJ2-7, with a weak D call TRBD2 (7 bases). This receptor was identified in a woman in her fifties or sixties with Graves' hyperthyroidism that later progressed to Graves' ophthalmopathy. The sequenced sample consisted of blood. The CDR3 DNA reads TGTGCCACCGGGGGGCCATACGAGCAGTACTTC. This sequence encodes CATGGPYEQYF.